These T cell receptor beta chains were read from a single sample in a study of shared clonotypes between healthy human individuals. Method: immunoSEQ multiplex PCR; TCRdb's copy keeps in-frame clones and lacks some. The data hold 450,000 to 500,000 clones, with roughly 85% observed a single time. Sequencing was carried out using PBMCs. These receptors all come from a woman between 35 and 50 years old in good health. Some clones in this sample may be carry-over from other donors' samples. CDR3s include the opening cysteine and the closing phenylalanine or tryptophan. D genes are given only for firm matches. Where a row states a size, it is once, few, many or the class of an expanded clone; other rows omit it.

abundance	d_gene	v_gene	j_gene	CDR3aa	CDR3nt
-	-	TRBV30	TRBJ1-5	CAWSKWGGNQPQHF	TGTGCCTGGAGTAAGTGGGGGGGCAATCAGCCCCAGCATTTT
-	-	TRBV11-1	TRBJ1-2	CASSLDDSRGYTF	TGTGCCAGCAGCTTAGACGACAGCCGGGGCTACACCTTC
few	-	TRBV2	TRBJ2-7	CASSWLSSEQYF	TGTGCCAGCAGTTGGCTATCTAGCGAGCAGTACTTC
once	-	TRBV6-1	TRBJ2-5	CASSEGNRGGETQYF	TGTGCCAGCAGTGAAGGGAACAGGGGAGGAGAGACCCAGTACTTC
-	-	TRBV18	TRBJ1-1	CASSLDSRLNTEAFF	TGTGCCAGCTCACTCGACAGTCGCTTAAACACTGAAGCTTTCTTT
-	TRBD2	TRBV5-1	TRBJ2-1	CASSLASGSYNEQFF	TGCGCCAGCAGCTTGGCTAGCGGCTCCTACAATGAGCAGTTCTTC
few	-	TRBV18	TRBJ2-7	CASSRVEEAWNEQYF	TGTGCCAGCTCACGGGTTGAGGAGGCCTGGAACGAGCAGTACTTC
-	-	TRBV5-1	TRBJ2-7	CASSLGLEAYEQYF	TGCGCCAGCAGCTTGGGTCTAGAGGCCTACGAGCAGTACTTC
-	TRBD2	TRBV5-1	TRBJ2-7	CASSFTASGSGEQYF	TGCGCCAGCAGCTTTACGGCTAGCGGGAGTGGCGAGCAGTACTTC
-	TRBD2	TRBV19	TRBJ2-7	CASSPLAGVLYEQYF	TGTGCCAGTAGTCCCTTAGCGGGAGTCCTCTACGAGCAGTACTTC
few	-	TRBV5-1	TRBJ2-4	CASSLAASTDIQYF	TGCGCCAGCAGCTTGGCTGCTAGCACGGACATTCAGTACTTC
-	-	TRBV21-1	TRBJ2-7	CASSKDPGPSYEQYF	TGTGCCAGCAGCAAAGATCCGGGACCGTCCTACGAGCAGTACTTC
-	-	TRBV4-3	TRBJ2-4	CASSQDEGEENIQYF	TGCGCCAGCAGCCAAGATGAGGGGGAGGAGAACATTCAGTACTTC
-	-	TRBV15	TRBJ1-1	CATSRDRGAEAFF	TGTGCCACCAGCAGAGATCGGGGGGCAGAAGCTTTCTTT
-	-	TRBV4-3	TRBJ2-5	CASSQDPSGQPQETQYF	TGCGCCAGCAGCCAAGATCCTAGCGGACAGCCTCAAGAGACCCAGTACTTC
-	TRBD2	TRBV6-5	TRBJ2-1	CASSQREMGNEQFF	TGTGCCAGCAGTCAGCGGGAGATGGGCAATGAGCAGTTCTTC
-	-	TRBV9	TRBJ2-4	CASSVGKYTGRAKNIQYF	TGTGCCAGCAGCGTAGGAAAATATACCGGACGGGCCAAAAACATTCAGTACTTC
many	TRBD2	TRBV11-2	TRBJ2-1	CASSLGASGASSYNEQFF	TGTGCCAGCAGCTTAGGGGCTAGCGGCGCTAGCTCCTACAATGAGCAGTTCTTC
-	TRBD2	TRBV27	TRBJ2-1	CASSPGLASGEQFF	TGTGCCAGCAGCCCCGGACTAGCCTCCGGTGAGCAGTTCTTC
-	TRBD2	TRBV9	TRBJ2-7	CASSVEIAGVGEQYF	TGTGCCAGCAGCGTAGAGATAGCGGGAGTGGGGGAGCAGTACTTC
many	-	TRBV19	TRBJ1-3	CASSPISGNTIYF	TGTGCCAGTAGTCCGATCTCTGGAAACACCATATATTTT
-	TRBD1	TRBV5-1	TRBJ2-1	CASSLRQGASNEQFF	TGCGCCAGCAGCTTGAGGCAGGGGGCGAGCAATGAGCAGTTCTTC
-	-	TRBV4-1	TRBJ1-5	CASSQDLPRGSGQPQHF	TGCGCCAGCAGCCAAGATCTTCCCAGGGGATCCGGCCAGCCCCAGCATTTT
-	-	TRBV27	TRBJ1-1	CASSPQKGVGNTEAFF	TGTGCCAGCAGTCCTCAAAAGGGAGTAGGGAACACTGAAGCTTTCTTT
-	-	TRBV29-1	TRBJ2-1	CSTSGDGFYNEQFF	TGCAGCACCTCGGGAGACGGGTTTTACAATGAGCAGTTCTTC
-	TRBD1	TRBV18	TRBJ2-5	CASSITGVETQYF	TGTGCCAGCTCAATTACAGGGGTAGAGACCCAGTACTTC
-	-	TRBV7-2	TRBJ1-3	CASSLSRFGNTIYF	TGTGCCAGCAGCTTATCGAGGTTTGGAAACACCATATATTTT
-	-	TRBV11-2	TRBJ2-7	CASSLEAGSSYEQYF	TGTGCCAGCAGCTTAGAAGCGGGCAGCTCCTACGAGCAGTACTTC
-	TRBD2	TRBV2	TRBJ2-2	CATSGLAGGYTGELFF	TGTGCCACCTCGGGGCTAGCGGGAGGGTACACCGGGGAGCTGTTTTTT
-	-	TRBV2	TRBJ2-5	CASSADREGTQYF	TGTGCCAGCAGTGCCGACAGGGAGGGGACCCAGTACTTC
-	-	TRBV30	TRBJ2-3	CAWSVLAGRTDTQYF	TGCGCCTGGAGTGTATTAGCAGGGAGGACAGATACGCAGTATTTT
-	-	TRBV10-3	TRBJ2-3	CAISESEDAGTGRTDTQYF	TGTGCCATCAGTGAAAGTGAGGATGCCGGGACCGGTAGGACAGATACGCAGTATTTT
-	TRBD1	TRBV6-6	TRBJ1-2	CASSNRDRGTYGYTF	TGTGCCAGCAGTAACCGGGACAGGGGGACATATGGCTACACCTTC
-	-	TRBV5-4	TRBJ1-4	CASSLWGTNEKLFF	TGTGCCAGCAGCTTGTGGGGGACTAATGAAAAACTGTTTTTT
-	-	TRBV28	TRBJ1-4	CASSLETDEKLFF	TGTGCCAGCAGTTTGGAGACAGATGAAAAACTGTTTTTT
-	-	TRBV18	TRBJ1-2	CASSPPSLGPSYGYTF	TGTGCCAGCTCACCACCGTCTTTGGGACCGAGCTATGGCTACACCTTC
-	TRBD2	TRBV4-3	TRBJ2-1	CASSRLAGANNEQFF	TGCGCCAGCAGCCGACTAGCGGGGGCAAACAATGAGCAGTTCTTC
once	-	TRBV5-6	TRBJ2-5	CASSLGVYQETQYF	TGTGCCAGCAGCTTGGGTGTGTACCAAGAGACCCAGTACTTC
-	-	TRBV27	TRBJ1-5	CASSRDYNQPQHF	TGTGCCAGCAGCAGGGACTACAATCAGCCCCAGCATTTT
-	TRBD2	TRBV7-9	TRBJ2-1	CASSLLPLAGDYNEQFF	TGTGCCAGCAGCTTACTCCCCCTAGCGGGAGACTACAATGAGCAGTTCTTC
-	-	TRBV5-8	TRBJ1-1	CARFMVGTEAFF	TGTGCCAGATTCATGGTGGGCACTGAAGCTTTCTTT
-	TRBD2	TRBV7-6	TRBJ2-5	CASSSEYPGLAGGPGETQYF	TGTGCCAGCAGTTCAGAGTACCCGGGACTAGCGGGAGGGCCGGGGGAGACCCAGTACTTC
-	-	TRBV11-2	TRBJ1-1	CASSINPKAGRGSTFF	TGTGCCAGCAGCATAAACCCCAAAGCTGGGAGGGGATCAACTTTCTTT
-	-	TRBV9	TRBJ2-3	CASSVGGASTDTQYF	TGTGCCAGCAGCGTAGGCGGGGCTAGCACAGATACGCAGTATTTT
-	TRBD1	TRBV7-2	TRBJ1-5	CASSLGQGGWSNQPQHF	TGTGCCAGCAGCTTAGGACAGGGGGGCTGGAGCAATCAGCCCCAGCATTTT
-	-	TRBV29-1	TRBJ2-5	CSAQDSQETQYF	TGCAGCGCCCAGGACAGCCAAGAGACCCAGTACTTC
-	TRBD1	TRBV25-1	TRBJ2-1	CASSETGFVNEQFF	TGTGCCAGCAGTGAGACAGGGTTTGTGAATGAGCAGTTCTTC
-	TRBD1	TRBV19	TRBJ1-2	CASSSDRGYGYTF	TGTGCCAGTAGTTCCGACAGGGGCTATGGCTACACCTTC
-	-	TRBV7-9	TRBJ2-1	CASSLEGSVAEQFF	TGTGCCAGCAGCTTAGAGGGTAGCGTCGCTGAGCAGTTCTTC
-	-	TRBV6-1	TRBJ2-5	CASSEVGVLVAQYF	TGTGCCAGCAGTGAAGTCGGGGTTCTGGTAGCCCAGTACTTC
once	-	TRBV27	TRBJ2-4	CASSSGAGVGNIQYF	TGTGCCAGCAGTTCAGGAGCAGGGGTCGGAAACATTCAGTACTTC
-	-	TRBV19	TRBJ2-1	CASTPFSFPFYNEQFF	TGTGCCAGTACCCCGTTCTCCTTTCCATTTTACAATGAGCAGTTCTTC